Listed here is a single TCR beta chain. The data are from a study of blood T cell repertoires in COVID-19. For the study at large: Acute and convalescent COVID-19 specimens originated in the United States, Italy and Spain. T cells, B-cell-depleted T cells, or PBMCs supplied cDNA or gDNA.

This CDR3 region has 13 residues. CDR1 is LGHNA, CDR2 YSLEER, per germline. V lost 4 bases and J lost 5; bases outside the gene matches: 4. Study processing details: From reference gene primer amplification, estimates of nucleated cell counts were derived. Clones were sequenced by immunoSEQ multiplex PCR, and TCRdb holds only the in-frame ones, with some missing. The DNA gave D and trimming, while V, J and clone size come from that table. Among some 29,000 clones, approximately 76% were seen once, and the ten largest hold about 40%. The sequencing input was peripheral blood. J is TRBJ2-7 and V is TRBV4-3, with 8 nucleotides matching TRBD1. This TCR derives from a man between 65 and 85 years old with acute or convalescent COVID-19. CDR3 nucleotides: TGCGCCAGCAGCCGCGGACAGGGAAACGAGCAGTACTTC. Its protein product is CASSRGQGNEQYF.